This note documents a single TCR beta chain sequence. This specimen comes from a study of blood T cell repertoires in COVID-19. The repertoire was sequenced with immunoSEQ multiplex PCR; TCRdb's copy has only in-frame clones and lacks some. The data hold around 200,000 clones, with 80% to 90% observed a single time. The CDR3 loop spans 15 amino acids. The chain joins TRBV21-1 to TRBJ1-2. TRBV21-1 counts as a pseudogene. The sequence was collected from a woman aged 30 to 39 who had been exposed to COVID-19. Sequencing input: PBMCs or T cells enriched from blood (not recorded which). The CDR3 DNA is TGTGCCAGCAGCACTTCGCCCCCTAGTAACTATGGCTACACCTTC. It yields the protein CASSTSPPSNYGYTF.